This T cell receptor beta chain was sequenced for a study of T cell responses to AZD1222 COVID-19 vaccine. Clones were sequenced by immunoSEQ multiplex PCR, and TCRdb holds only the in-frame ones, with some missing. In the table there are more than 150,000 clones, roughly 91% of which are singletons. After removal of 5 bases from V and 0 bases from J, the junction contained 1 base not matched to a gene. The germline CDR1 and CDR2 sequences are SGHTA and FQGNSA. This CDR3 is 14 amino acids long. With respect to this clone: Its antigen remains unknown.

Study-wide points: Just a handful of people given AZD1222 tested seropositive at baseline. Nearly half of spike-specific TCRs reportedly target unmutated variant regions. The donors showed a predominance of white British ancestry and of females, with possible underestimation of clonal diversity. Repertoires were sampled only after the peak T cell response.

This receptor was obtained from an adult who received the AZD1222 COVID-19 vaccine. Sequences were derived from peripheral blood, sampled 28 days after the second AZD1222 dose. The gene calls are TRBV7-2 and TRBJ1-3, with 7 positions matching TRBD1. The CDR3 is CASSRTGSGNTIYF. The CDR3 DNA sequence: TGTGCCAGCAGCCGGACAGGCTCTGGAAACACCATATATTTT.